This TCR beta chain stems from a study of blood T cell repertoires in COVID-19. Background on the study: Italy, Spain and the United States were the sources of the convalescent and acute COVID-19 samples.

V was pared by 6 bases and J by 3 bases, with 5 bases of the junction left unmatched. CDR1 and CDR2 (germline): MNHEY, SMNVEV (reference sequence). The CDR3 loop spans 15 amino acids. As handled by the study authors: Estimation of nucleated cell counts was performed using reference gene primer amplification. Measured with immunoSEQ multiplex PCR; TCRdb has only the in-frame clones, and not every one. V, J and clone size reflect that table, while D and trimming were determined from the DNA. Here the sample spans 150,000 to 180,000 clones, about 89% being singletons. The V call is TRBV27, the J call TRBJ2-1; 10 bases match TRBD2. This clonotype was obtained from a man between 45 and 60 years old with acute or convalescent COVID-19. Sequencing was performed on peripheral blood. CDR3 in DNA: TGTGCCAGCAGGGGCCGGACTAGCGGCTACAATGAGCAGTTCTTC. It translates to CASRGRTSGYNEQFF.